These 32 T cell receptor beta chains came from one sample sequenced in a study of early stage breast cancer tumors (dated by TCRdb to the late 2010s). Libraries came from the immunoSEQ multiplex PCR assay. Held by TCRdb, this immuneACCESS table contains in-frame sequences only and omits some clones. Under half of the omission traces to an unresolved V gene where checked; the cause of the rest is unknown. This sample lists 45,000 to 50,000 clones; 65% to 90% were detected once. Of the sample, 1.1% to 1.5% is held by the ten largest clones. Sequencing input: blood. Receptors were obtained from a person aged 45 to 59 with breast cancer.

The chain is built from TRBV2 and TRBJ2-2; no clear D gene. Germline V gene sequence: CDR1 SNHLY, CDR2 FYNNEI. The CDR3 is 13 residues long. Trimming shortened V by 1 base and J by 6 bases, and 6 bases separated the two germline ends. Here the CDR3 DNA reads TGTGCCAGCAGTGAAGTGGCGGCCGGGGAGCTGTTTTTT. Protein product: CASSEVAAGELFF. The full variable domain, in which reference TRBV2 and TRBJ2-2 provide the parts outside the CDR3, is EPEVTQTPSHQVTQMGQEVILRCVPISNHLYFYWYRQILGQKVEFLVSFYNNEISEKSEIFDDQFSVERPDGSNFTLKIRSTKLEDSAMYFCASSEVAAGELFFGEGSRLTVL.

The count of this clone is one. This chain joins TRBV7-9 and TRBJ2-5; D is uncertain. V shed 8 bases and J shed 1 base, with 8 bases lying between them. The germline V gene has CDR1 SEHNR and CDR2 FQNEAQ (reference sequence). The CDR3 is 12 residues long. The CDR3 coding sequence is TGTGCCAGCGGGCAGACCCAAGAGACCCAGTACTTC. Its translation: CASGQTQETQYF.

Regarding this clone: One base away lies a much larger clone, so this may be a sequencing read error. The CDR3 loop reads CASRSGQNTGELFF. DNA for the CDR3: TGTGCCAGCAGGTCGGGACAGAACACCGGGGAGCTGTTTTTT. The chain has TRBV28 and TRBJ2-2, with a tentative D call TRBD1 (6 bases). Germline values: CDR1 MDHEN, CDR2 SYDVKM. The CDR3 has 14 amino acids. V shed 6 bases and J shed 1 base, with 9 bases lying between them.

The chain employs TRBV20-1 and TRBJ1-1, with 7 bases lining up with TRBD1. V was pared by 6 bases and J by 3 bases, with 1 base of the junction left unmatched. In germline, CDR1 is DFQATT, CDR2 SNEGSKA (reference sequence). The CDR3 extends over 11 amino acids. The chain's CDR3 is CSARGDTEAFF. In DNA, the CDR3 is TGCAGTGCCAGGGGGGACACTGAAGCTTTCTTT.

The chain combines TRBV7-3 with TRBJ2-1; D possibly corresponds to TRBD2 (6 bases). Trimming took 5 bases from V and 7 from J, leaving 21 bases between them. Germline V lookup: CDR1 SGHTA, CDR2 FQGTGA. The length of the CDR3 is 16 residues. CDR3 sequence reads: CASSPDGGGEWNEQFF. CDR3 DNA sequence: TGTGCCAGCAGCCCAGATGGGGGAGGCGAATGGAATGAGCAGTTCTTC.

The CDR3 spells CASSFPDTYNEQFF. In DNA, the CDR3 is TGTGCCAGCAGCTTCCCGGATACCTACAATGAGCAGTTCTTC. V is TRBV13 and J is TRBJ2-1; D not certain. This CDR3 has 14 amino acids. In germline, CDR1 is PRHDT, CDR2 FYEKMQ (reference sequence). The germline V and J ends were trimmed by 3 bases and 2 bases, with 8 bases remaining between them.

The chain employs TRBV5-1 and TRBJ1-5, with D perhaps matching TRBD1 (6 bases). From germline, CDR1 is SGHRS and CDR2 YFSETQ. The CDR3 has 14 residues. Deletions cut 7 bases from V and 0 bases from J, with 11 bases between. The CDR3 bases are TGCGCCAGCGGGCCAGGGGATAGCAATCAGCCCCAGCATTTT. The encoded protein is CASGPGDSNQPQHF.

The CDR3 DNA reads TGTGCCAGCAGTTCGAGGTACAGGGCGGATAGCAATCAGCCCCAGCATTTT. This sequence encodes CASSSRYRADSNQPQHF. The gene calls are TRBV27 and TRBJ1-5; D is possibly TRBD1 (6 bases). Looked up from germline, CDR1 is MNHEY and CDR2 is SMNVEV (reference sequence). V lost 4 bases and J 0 bases, leaving 16 bases between the germline ends. The CDR3 length is 17 residues.

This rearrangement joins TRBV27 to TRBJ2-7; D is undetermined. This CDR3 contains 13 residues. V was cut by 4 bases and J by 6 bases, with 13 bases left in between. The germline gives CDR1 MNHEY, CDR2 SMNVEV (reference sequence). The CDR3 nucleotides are TGTGCCAGCAGTTCCCGAGCGAAGGTCGAGCAGTACTTC. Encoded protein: CASSSRAKVEQYF.

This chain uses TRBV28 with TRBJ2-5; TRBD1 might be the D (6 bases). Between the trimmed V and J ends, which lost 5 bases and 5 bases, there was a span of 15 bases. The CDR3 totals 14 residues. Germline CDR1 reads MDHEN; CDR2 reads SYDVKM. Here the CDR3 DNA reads TGTGCCAGCAGTCCTGGACAGTTTTTCGAGACCCAGTACTTC. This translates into CASSPGQFFETQYF.

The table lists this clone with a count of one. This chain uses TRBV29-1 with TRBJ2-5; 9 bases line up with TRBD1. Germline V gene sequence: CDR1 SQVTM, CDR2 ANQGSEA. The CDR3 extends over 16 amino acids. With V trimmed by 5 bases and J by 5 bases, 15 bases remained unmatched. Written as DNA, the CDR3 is TGCAGCGTTCTTGAGGCCGGGACAGGGAGATTGGAGACCCAGTACTTC. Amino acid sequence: CSVLEAGTGRLETQYF. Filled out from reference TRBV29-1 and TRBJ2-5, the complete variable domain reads SAVISQKPSRDICQRGTSLTIQCQVDSQVTMMFWYRQQPGQSLTLIATANQGSEATYESGFVIDKFPISRPNLTFSTLTVSNMSPEDSSIYLCSVLEAGTGRLETQYFGPGTRLLVL.

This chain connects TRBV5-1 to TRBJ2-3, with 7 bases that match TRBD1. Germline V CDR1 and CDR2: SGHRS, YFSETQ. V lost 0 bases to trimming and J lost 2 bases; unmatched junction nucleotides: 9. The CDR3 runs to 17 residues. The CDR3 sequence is CASSLGQGVLLTDTQYF. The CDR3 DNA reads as TGCGCCAGCAGCTTGGGCCAGGGGGTTCTCCTCACAGATACGCAGTATTTT.

The chain's CDR3 is CASSLIQGHNEQFF. The CDR3 DNA reads as TGCGCCAGCAGCTTGATCCAGGGACACAATGAGCAGTTCTTC. The chain recombines TRBV5-1 with TRBJ2-1; D may be TRBD1 or TRBD2 (5 bases each). Germline V gene lookup returns CDR1 SGHRS and CDR2 YFSETQ. The CDR3 covers 14 residues. Between the trimmed V and J ends, which lost 1 base and 5 bases, there was a span of 10 bases.

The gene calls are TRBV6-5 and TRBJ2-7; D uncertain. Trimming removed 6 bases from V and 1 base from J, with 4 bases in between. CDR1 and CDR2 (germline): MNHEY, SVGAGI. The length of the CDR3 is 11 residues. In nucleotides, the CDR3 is TGTGCCAGCAGACAGTCCTACGAGCAGTACTTC. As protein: CASRQSYEQYF.

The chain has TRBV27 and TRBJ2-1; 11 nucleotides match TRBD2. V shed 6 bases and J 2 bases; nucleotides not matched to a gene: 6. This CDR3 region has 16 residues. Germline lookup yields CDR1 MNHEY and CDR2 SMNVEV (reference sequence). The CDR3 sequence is CASRLAGDGAYNEQFF. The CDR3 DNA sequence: TGTGCCAGCAGACTAGCGGGGGACGGGGCCTACAATGAGCAGTTCTTC.

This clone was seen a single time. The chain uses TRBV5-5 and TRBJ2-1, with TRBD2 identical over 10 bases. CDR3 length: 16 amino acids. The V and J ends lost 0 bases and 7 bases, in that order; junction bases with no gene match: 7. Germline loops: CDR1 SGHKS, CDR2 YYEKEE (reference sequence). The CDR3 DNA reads TGTGCCAGCAGCTTGGCTTTTAGCGGGGGGCGGAATGAGCAGTTCTTC. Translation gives CASSLAFSGGRNEQFF.

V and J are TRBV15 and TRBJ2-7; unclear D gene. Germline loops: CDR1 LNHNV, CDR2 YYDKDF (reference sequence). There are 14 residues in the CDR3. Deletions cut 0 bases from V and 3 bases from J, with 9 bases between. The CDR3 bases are TGTGCCACCAGCAGAGATTCAGGTCGCTACGAGCAGTACTTC. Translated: CATSRDSGRYEQYF.

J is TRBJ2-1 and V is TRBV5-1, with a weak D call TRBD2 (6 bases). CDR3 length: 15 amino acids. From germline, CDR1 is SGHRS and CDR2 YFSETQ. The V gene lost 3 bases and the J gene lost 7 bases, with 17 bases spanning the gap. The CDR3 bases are TGCGCCAGCAGCTCCTTATCCGGGAGTAGGAATGAGCAGTTCTTC. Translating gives CASSSLSGSRNEQFF.

CDR3 DNA: TGTGCCAGCAGCTCCCTGACATATGGCTACACCTTC. Translation: CASSSLTYGYTF. V gene TRBV7-2 combines with J gene TRBJ1-2; no firm D call. Trimming removed 4 bases from V and 5 bases from J, with 8 bases in between. The CDR3 loop spans 12 amino acids. Germline V gene lookup returns CDR1 SGHTA and CDR2 FQGNSA.

The CDR3 region has the DNA TGTGCCAGCAGCCAGACTAGGGAGGGGGAGACCCAGTACTTC. Its protein product is CASSQTREGETQYF. V usage is TRBV7-2 and J usage is TRBJ2-5, with 7 nucleotides matching TRBD2. CDR3 length equals 14 residues. Trimming at V came to 5 bases and at J to 5 bases, leaving 8 bases not matched to a gene. Germline V gene sequence: CDR1 SGHTA, CDR2 FQGNSA.

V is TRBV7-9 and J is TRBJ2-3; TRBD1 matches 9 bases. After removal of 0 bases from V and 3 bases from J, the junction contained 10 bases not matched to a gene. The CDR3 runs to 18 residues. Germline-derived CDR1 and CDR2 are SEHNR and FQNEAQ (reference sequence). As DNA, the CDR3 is TGTGCCAGCAGCTTAGCGCCAGCACAGGGGGCCCTAACAGATACGCAGTATTTT. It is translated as CASSLAPAQGALTDTQYF.

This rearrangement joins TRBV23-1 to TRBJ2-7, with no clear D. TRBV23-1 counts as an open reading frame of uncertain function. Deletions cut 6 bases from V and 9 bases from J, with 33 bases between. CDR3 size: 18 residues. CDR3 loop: CASSPKPILPAGHWGQYF. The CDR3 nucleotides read TGCGCCAGCAGCCCAAAGCCCATTCTCCCCGCTGGCCACTGGGGGCAGTACTTC.

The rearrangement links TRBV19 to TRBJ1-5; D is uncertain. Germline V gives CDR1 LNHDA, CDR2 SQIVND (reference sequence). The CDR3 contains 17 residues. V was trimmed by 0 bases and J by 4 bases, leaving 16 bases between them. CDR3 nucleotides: TGTGCCAGTAGTATAGATCTATTTAGGCAGCCTAATCAGCCCCAGCATTTT. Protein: CASSIDLFRQPNQPQHF.

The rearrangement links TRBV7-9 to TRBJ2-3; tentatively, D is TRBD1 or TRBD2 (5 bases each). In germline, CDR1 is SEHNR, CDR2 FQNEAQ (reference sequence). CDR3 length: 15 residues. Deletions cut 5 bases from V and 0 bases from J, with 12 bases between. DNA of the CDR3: TGTGCCAGCAGCCGCAGGGACCTAAGCACAGATACGCAGTATTTT. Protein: CASSRRDLSTDTQYF.

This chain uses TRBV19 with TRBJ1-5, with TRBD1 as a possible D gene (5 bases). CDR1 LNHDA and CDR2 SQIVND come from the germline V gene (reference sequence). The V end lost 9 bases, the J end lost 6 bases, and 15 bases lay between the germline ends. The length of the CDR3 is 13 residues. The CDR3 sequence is CASADSLSQPQHF. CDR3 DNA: TGTGCCAGCGCAGACAGTTTGAGTCAGCCCCAGCATTTT.

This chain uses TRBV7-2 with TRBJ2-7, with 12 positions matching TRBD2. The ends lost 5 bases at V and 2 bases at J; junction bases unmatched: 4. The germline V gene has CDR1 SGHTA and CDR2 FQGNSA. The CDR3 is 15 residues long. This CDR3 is CASSASSGGAYEQYF. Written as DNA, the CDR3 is TGTGCCAGCAGCGCATCTAGCGGGGGGGCCTACGAGCAGTACTTC.

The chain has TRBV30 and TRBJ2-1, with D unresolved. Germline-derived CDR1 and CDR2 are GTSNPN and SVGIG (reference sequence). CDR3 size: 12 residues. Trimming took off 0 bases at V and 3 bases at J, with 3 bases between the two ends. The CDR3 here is CAWSVFYNEQFF. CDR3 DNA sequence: TGTGCCTGGAGTGTCTTCTACAATGAGCAGTTCTTC. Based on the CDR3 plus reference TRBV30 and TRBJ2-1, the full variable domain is SQTIHQWPATLVQPVGSPLSLECTVEGTSNPNLYWYRQAAGRGLQLLFYSVGIGQISSEVPQNLSASRPQDRQFILSSKKLLLSDSGFYLCAWSVFYNEQFFGPGTRLTVL.

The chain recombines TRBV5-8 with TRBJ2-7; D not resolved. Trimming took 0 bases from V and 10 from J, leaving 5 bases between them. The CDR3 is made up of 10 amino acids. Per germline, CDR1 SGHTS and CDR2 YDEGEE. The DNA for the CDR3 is TGTGCCAGCAGCTTGGCAGACCAGTACTTC. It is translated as CASSLADQYF.

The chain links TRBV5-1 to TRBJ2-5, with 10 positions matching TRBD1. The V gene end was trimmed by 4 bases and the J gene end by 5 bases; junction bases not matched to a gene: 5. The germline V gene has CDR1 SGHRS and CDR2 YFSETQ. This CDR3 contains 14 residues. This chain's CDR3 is CASSMGGQGETQYF. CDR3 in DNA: TGCGCCAGCAGCATGGGGGGACAGGGGGAGACCCAGTACTTC.

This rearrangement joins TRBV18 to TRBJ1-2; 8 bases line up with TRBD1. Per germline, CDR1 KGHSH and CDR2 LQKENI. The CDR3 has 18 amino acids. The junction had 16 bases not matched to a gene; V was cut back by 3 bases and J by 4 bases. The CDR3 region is CASSPSSLDRVVGYGYTF. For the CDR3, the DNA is TGTGCCAGCTCACCGTCTTCTTTGGACAGGGTGGTTGGCTATGGCTACACCTTC.

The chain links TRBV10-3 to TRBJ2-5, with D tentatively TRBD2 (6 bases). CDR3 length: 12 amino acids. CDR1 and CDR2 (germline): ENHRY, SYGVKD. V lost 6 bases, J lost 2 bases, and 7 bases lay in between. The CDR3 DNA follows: TGTGCCATCAGGGGGGGTCAAGAGACCCAGTACTTC. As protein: CAIRGGQETQYF.

CDR3 nucleotide sequence: TGCGCCAGCAGCTTGACTGTGTCGGACACCGGGGAGCTGTTTTTT. Translating gives CASSLTVSDTGELFF. The chain combines TRBV5-1 with TRBJ2-2; D uncertain. Germline values: CDR1 SGHRS, CDR2 YFSETQ. CDR3 length equals 15 residues. V was pared by 1 base and J by 3 bases, with 10 bases between. The full variable domain, with the rest looked up from reference TRBV5-1 and TRBJ2-2, is KAGVTQTPRYLIKTRGQQVTLSCSPISGHRSVSWYQQTPGQGLQFLFEYFSETQRNKGNFPGRFSGRQFSNSRSEMNVSTLELGDSALYLCASSLTVSDTGELFFGEGSRLTVL.